This TCR beta chain was profiled in a study of blood T cell repertoires in COVID-19. Whole-study context: Acute and convalescent COVID-19 samples came from the United States, Italy and Spain.

Only in-frame clones appear in the TCRdb table, and some are missing; sequencing was by immunoSEQ multiplex PCR. The sample records fewer than 200,000 clones, more than 70% being singletons. Germline V gives CDR1 SGHTA, CDR2 FQGNSA. V trimming: 4 bases; J trimming: 6 bases; junction bases outside the gene matches: 6. The CDR3 has 14 amino acids. Sequencing input: peripheral blood. This receptor was obtained from a man in his forties or fifties with active or convalescent COVID-19. This rearrangement joins TRBV7-2 to TRBJ2-7; TRBD1 agrees at 10 bases. The CDR3 bases are TGTGCCAGCAGCTCTGACAGGGGGCGGCTCGAGCAGTACTTC. As protein: CASSSDRGRLEQYF.